These 19 T cell receptor beta chains originate from one sample sequenced in a study of regulatory T cells in long-lasting Graves disease. Arm-PCR of CDR3 regions and iRepertoire HTBI primers were the basis on which TCR beta libraries were built. Each CDR3 protein gets one entry after TCRdb re-called the multiplex PCR reads with MiXCR. The repertoire has about 460,000 distinct CDR3 sequences, about 22% of them found once; the top ten carry around 12%. Stated time point: persistent/refractory GD, antithyroid drugs over 5 years with positive TRAb. TCR sequences were obtained from RNA taken from PBMCs. This sample comprised peripheral blood mononuclear cells (PBMCs), obtained when the disease was refractory, from a patient treated with antithyroid drugs. All receptors derive from a female donor with Graves disease.

In its sample, this clonotype was seen many times. The chain has TRBV9 and TRBJ1-2, with TRBD1 identical over 7 bases. This CDR3 contains 15 residues. V lost 0 bases and J lost 4; bases outside the gene matches: 6. In germline, CDR1 is SGDLS, CDR2 YYNGEE. CDR3 region: CASSVEVTGIYGYTF. The CDR3, as DNA: TGTGCCAGCAGCGTAGAAGTGACAGGGATCTATGGCTACACCTTC.

This clonotype was observed at least ten times. The chain carries TRBV7-2 and TRBJ2-7; D remains ambiguous. Trimming took 2 bases from V and 5 from J, leaving 13 bases between them. Germline V lookup: CDR1 SGHTA, CDR2 FQGNSA. The CDR3 has 14 amino acids. The chain's CDR3 is CASSLWSNEDEQYF. The CDR3 bases are TGTGCCAGCAGCTTATGGAGCAACGAAGACGAGCAGTACTTC.

The sample holds many counts of this clonotype. V usage is TRBV20-1 and J usage is TRBJ2-7, with D possibly matching TRBD2 (6 bases). CDR3 length: 14 amino acids. Trimming took off 6 bases at V and 0 bases at J, with 15 bases between the two ends. Germline V lookup: CDR1 DFQATT, CDR2 SNEGSKA (reference sequence). CDR3: CSARRREHSYEQYF. In DNA, the CDR3 is TGCAGTGCACGGCGGCGGGAACACTCCTACGAGCAGTACTTC.

A word on this clonotype: The CDR3 end shows no conserved phenylalanine or tryptophan, and so a read error is likely. The CDR3 sequence is CASSLRLSSGANVLTC. The CDR3 bases are TGTGCCAGCAGCTTGCGCCTTAGCTCTGGGGCCAACGTCCTGACTTGC. This rearrangement joins TRBV11-3 to TRBJ2-6; D gene uncertain. The ends were cut back, 3 bases at V and 0 bases at J, with 9 bases in the middle. The germline V gene encodes CDR1 SGHNT and CDR2 YENEEA. The CDR3 consists of 16 residues.

On this clonotype itself: Since no conserved phenylalanine or tryptophan closes the CDR3, a read error is the likely cause. The rearrangement uses TRBV4-3 and TRBJ1-1; the D is unclear. Germline CDR1 is LGHNA and CDR2 is YSLEER. There are 13 residues in the CDR3. V shed 0 bases and J shed 4 bases, with 6 bases lying between them. In DNA form, the CDR3 reads TGCGCCAGCAGCCAAGACAGGATCACTGAAGCTTTCATT. Its translation is CASSQDRITEAFI.

In this sample, this clonotype turned up many times. This sequence joins TRBV18 and TRBJ2-5, with D unclear. Germline loops: CDR1 KGHSH, CDR2 LQKENI. The CDR3 length is 13 residues. V shed 8 bases and J shed 1 base, with 11 bases lying between them. This CDR3 reads CASSPGSQETQYF. DNA of the CDR3: TGTGCCAGCAGCCCCGGGTCCCAAGAGACCCAGTACTTC.

This clonotype was seen ten or more times. The chain uses TRBV6-1 and TRBJ1-3; no reliable D call. This CDR3 has 15 residues. The V end was cut by 6 bases, the J end by 0 bases, with 12 bases between. CDR1 is MNHNS, CDR2 SASEGT, per germline. For the CDR3, the DNA is TGTGCCAGCAGACCCGACATGATCTCTGGAAACACCATATATTTT. Translating gives CASRPDMISGNTIYF.

This clonotype was counted at least ten times. The J gene is TRBJ2-7, the V gene TRBV28, with TRBD1 matching 7 bases. The V and J ends lost 1 base and 3 bases, in that order; junction bases with no gene match: 6. This CDR3 comprises 15 residues. Per germline, CDR1 MDHEN and CDR2 SYDVKM. CDR3 protein: CASSLSTQGNYEQYF. The CDR3 nucleotides read TGTGCCAGCAGTTTATCGACACAGGGGAACTACGAGCAGTACTTC.

The chain recombines TRBV27 with TRBJ2-3, with D perhaps assigned TRBD1 or TRBD2 (5 bases each). With 6 bases removed from V and 12 bases from J, the gap between germline ends came to 22 bases. The length of the CDR3 is 14 residues. Germline CDR1 reads MNHEY; CDR2 reads SMNVEV (reference sequence). The CDR3 is CASRPLDSLDFQYF. The CDR3 bases are TGTGCCAGCAGGCCTTTAGACAGCCTGGACTTTCAGTATTTT.

The V and J genes are TRBV7-2 and TRBJ2-6, with TRBD1 matching 9 bases. CDR1 is SGHTA and CDR2 is FQGNSA in the germline V gene. The CDR3 contains 17 residues. V lost 3 bases and J lost 3; bases outside the gene matches: 6. The CDR3 spells CASSFRDRAFGANVLTF. DNA for the CDR3: TGTGCCAGCAGCTTCCGGGACAGGGCGTTTGGGGCCAACGTCCTGACTTTC. The full variable domain, with the rest looked up from reference TRBV7-2 and TRBJ2-6, is GAGVSQSPSNKVTEKGKDVELRCDPISGHTALYWYRQSLGQGLEFLIYFQGNSAPDKSGLPSDRFSAERTGGSVSTLTIQRTQQEDSAVYLCASSFRDRAFGANVLTFGAGSRLTVL.

This clonotype was seen many times. The chain recombines TRBV28 with TRBJ1-2; 9 nucleotides match TRBD1. The CDR3 runs to 14 residues. The V and J ends lost 5 bases and 8 bases, in that order; junction bases with no gene match: 9. Germline V CDR1 and CDR2: MDHEN, SYDVKM. CDR3: CASSQRDRVEGYTF. In nucleotides, the CDR3 is TGTGCCAGCAGTCAAAGGGACAGGGTGGAAGGCTACACCTTC.

This clonotype was observed a few times. This chain connects TRBV5-1 to TRBJ2-7, with D unresolved. Germline V gene lookup returns CDR1 SGHRS and CDR2 YFSETQ. The CDR3 has 15 residues. Trimming took off 5 bases at V and 4 bases at J, with 19 bases between the two ends. The CDR3 coding sequence is TGCGCCAGCAGAAGTCGATCCAGGTTGCCGTACGAGCAGTACTTC. The encoded protein is CASRSRSRLPYEQYF.

This clonotype showed up just a few times. V and J are TRBV6-1 and TRBJ2-7; 12 bases agree with TRBD2. Looked up from germline, CDR1 is MNHNS and CDR2 is SASEGT. The length of the CDR3 is 16 residues. V gave up 6 bases and J gave up 1 base; unmatched junction bases: 7. CDR3: CASSRTSGTLSYEQYF. The CDR3 region has the DNA TGTGCCAGCAGCCGGACTAGCGGGACGCTTTCCTACGAGCAGTACTTC.

Ten or more counts support this clonotype. V is TRBV28 and J is TRBJ1-2, with D unclear. This CDR3 is built from 14 residues. Germline V gives CDR1 MDHEN, CDR2 SYDVKM. The V end was cut by 7 bases, the J end by 4 bases, with 16 bases between. The DNA for the CDR3 is TGTGCCAGCACCGTGGGAGCGCGGGGCTATGGCTACACCTTC. Its translation: CASTVGARGYGYTF.

The V call is TRBV7-2, the J call TRBJ1-1, with D unclear. Germline V gives CDR1 SGHTA, CDR2 FQGNSA. V gave up 5 bases and J gave up 2 bases, with 9 bases separating them. The CDR3 totals 13 residues. DNA of the CDR3: TGTGCCAGCAGCAACTACCAAAACACTGAAGCTTTCTTT. Translation: CASSNYQNTEAFF.

The V call is TRBV14, the J call TRBJ2-5, with a weak D call TRBD1 (5 bases). Germline lookup yields CDR1 SGHDN and CDR2 FVKESK. This CDR3 is built from 17 residues. Trimming removed 2 bases at V and 6 bases at J, with 22 bases between. The CDR3 is CASSQIFGGTSGKTQYF. The CDR3 coding sequence is TGTGCCAGCAGCCAAATATTCGGCGGAACTTCAGGGAAGACCCAGTACTTC.

The chain combines TRBV6-1 with TRBJ2-2, with D possibly being TRBD1 or TRBD2 (5 bases each). The CDR3 covers 15 residues. Germline V gene lookup returns CDR1 MNHNS and CDR2 SASEGT. V lost 10 bases to trimming and J lost 1 base, with 16 bases between them. The CDR3 DNA reads TGTGCCACCCATCAGGGAGCGATGAACACCGGGGAGCTGTTTTTT. Protein product: CATHQGAMNTGELFF.

A remark on this clonotype: A read error may be the cause here, since a much bigger clone is one base away. The CDR3 DNA sequence: TGTGCCAGCACAAGGGAGACTCAAGCCGGGGAGCTGCTTTTT. Protein product: CASTRETQAGELLF. The rearrangement uses TRBV12-3 or TRBV12-4 and TRBJ2-2, with a tentative D call TRBD2 (5 bases). The CDR3 is 14 residues long.

The chain has TRBV13 and TRBJ2-5, with D possibly matching TRBD2 (5 bases). The V gene lost 1 base and the J gene lost 1 base, with 13 bases spanning the gap. The CDR3 loop spans 16 amino acids. The germline V gene has CDR1 PRHDT and CDR2 FYEKMQ (reference sequence). The CDR3 DNA follows: TGTGCCAGCAGCTTAGTGAAGCGGCCTTTCCAAGAGACCCAGTACTTC. This encodes CASSLVKRPFQETQYF.